The 7 T cell receptor beta chains below come from one sample, sequenced in a study of T-cell memory formation after mild COVID-19. TCRdb reprocessed the 5' RACE reads via MiXCR and lists one record per CDR3 protein. The data contain around 180,000 distinct CDR3 sequences, around 18% of them singletons. Material: PBMCs or a T cell subset sorted from them (not recorded which). The receptor source for this set is a man aged 18 to 29 who had mild COVID-19 (a few samples of this study predate the infection). Cell type and time point are not known.

This clonotype was counted a few times. The genes are TRBV4-3 and TRBJ1-2; a weak D match, TRBD1 (5 bases). V lost 4 bases to trimming and J lost 3 bases, with 24 bases between them. Per the germline V gene, CDR1 is LGHNA and CDR2 is YSLEER. This CDR3 has 18 amino acids. This CDR3 is CASSPEPGSALGHYGYTF. Written as DNA, the CDR3 is TGCGCCAGCAGCCCTGAACCAGGGTCAGCCCTTGGCCACTATGGCTACACCTTC.

On this clonotype itself: One end of the junction fails to match germline, which may point to a read error. This CDR3 reads CASSKQLQETKYF. The CDR3 DNA is TGTGCCAGCAGCAAACAGCTCCAAGAGACCAAGTACTTC. This sequence joins TRBV6-5 and TRBJ2-5; D not certain. Germline values: CDR1 MNHEY, CDR2 SVGAGI. The CDR3 runs 13 residues.

V is TRBV6-2 or TRBV6-3 and J is TRBJ2-1; TRBD1 aligns across 9 bases. Germline V CDR1 and CDR2: MNHEY, SVGEGT. The CDR3 spans 14 residues. V lost 2 bases, J lost 7 bases, and 3 bases stayed unmatched. The CDR3 nucleotides read TGTGCCAGCAGTTACGGGACAGGGAGGAATGAGCAGTTCTTC. It translates to CASSYGTGRNEQFF.

The chain employs TRBV9 and TRBJ1-6; 8 bases match TRBD1. This CDR3 has 15 residues. Germline lookup yields CDR1 SGDLS and CDR2 YYNGEE. Losses at the gene ends were 6 bases for V and 4 bases for J; bases not matched to a gene: 6. CDR3 in DNA: TGTGCCAGCACTGGACAGGGAGAGTATAATTCACCCCTCCACTTT. Protein: CASTGQGEYNSPLHF.

The CDR3 DNA sequence: TGTGCCAGCAGCTTAGTTGGTTCCGAGACCCAGTACTTC. Amino acid sequence: CASSLVGSETQYF. V and J are TRBV7-2 and TRBJ2-5, with D unresolved. The germline CDR1 and CDR2 sequences are SGHTA and FQGNSA. This CDR3 has 13 amino acids. V was clipped by 1 base and J by 5 bases, with 8 bases between them.

The chain couples TRBV4-3 to TRBJ2-7; no definite D call. CDR1 LGHNA and CDR2 YSLEER come from the germline V gene. This CDR3 region has 16 residues. V shed 0 bases and J shed 0 bases, with 12 bases lying between them. The chain's CDR3 is CASSQESPRNSYEQYF. The CDR3 DNA reads TGCGCCAGCAGCCAAGAGTCCCCTCGAAACTCCTACGAGCAGTACTTC.

This chain links TRBV20-1 with TRBJ1-1; D possibly corresponds to TRBD1 (6 bases). V was shortened by 0 bases and J by 6 bases, with 14 bases between the two germline ends. The CDR3 loop spans 14 amino acids. Germline lookup yields CDR1 DFQATT and CDR2 SNEGSKA (reference sequence). The CDR3 is CSARDLTGAPEAFF. The DNA of the CDR3 is TGCAGTGCTAGAGATCTTACGGGGGCCCCTGAAGCTTTCTTT.